This T cell receptor (beta chain) was identified in a study of Tregs in tolerant kidney transplant recipients. Germline V gene sequence: CDR1 MNHEY, CDR2 SMNVEV (reference sequence). This CDR3 has 14 residues. V shed 7 bases and J shed 4 bases, with 16 bases lying between them. Unstimulated regulatory T cells (CD4+CD25+CD127-), CD4+CD25- non-regulatory cells, CD4 and CD8 cells were FACS-sorted from thawed PBMCs. Generated by immunoSEQ multiplex PCR, the TCRdb table keeps only in-frame clones and is missing some. The sample lists tens of thousands of clones; about 92% were seen once. This TCR derives from a human donor in good health. What was sequenced was CD8+ T cells from blood. The chain links TRBV27 to TRBJ1-2; D is possibly TRBD1 (6 bases). Here the CDR3 DNA reads TGTGCCAGCAAGGAAGGGGGGGGCGTCTATGGCTACACCTTC. Translating gives CASKEGGGVYGYTF.